This TCR beta chain derives from a study of T cell responses to AZD1222 COVID-19 vaccine. The CDR3 loop spans 16 amino acids. Germline CDR1 is SGHRS and CDR2 is YFSETQ. J lost 8 bases, V lost 0 bases, and 6 bases had no gene match. The data were produced by immunoSEQ multiplex PCR, yet TCRdb's version contains in-frame clones alone and is incomplete. The table records around 150,000 clones, about nine tenths of them present only once. The sequence derives from an adult in good health. This specimen was peripheral blood, taken on day 0 of AZD1222 vaccination. This chain uses TRBV5-1 with TRBJ2-1, with 12 bases aligning to TRBD2. The CDR3 loop is CASSLASSGRGDEQFF. DNA of the CDR3: TGCGCCAGCAGCTTGGCCTCTAGCGGGAGGGGCGATGAGCAGTTCTTC. Full variable domain (outside the CDR3, taken from reference TRBV5-1 and TRBJ2-1): KAGVTQTPRYLIKTRGQQVTLSCSPISGHRSVSWYQQTPGQGLQFLFEYFSETQRNKGNFPGRFSGRQFSNSRSEMNVSTLELGDSALYLCASSLASSGRGDEQFFGPGTRLTVL.